These 4 T cell receptor beta chains were sequenced from one sample in a study of human T cells and chemical hapten exposure. Total RNA was extracted from unfractionated whole blood. TCRdb passed the 5' RACE reads through MiXCR, listing each CDR3 protein once. This table has 100,000 to 120,000 distinct CDR3 sequences, 15% to 20% appearing once. These receptors all stem from a human donor in good health.

The sample holds many counts of this clonotype. V and J are TRBV20-1 and TRBJ2-7; 10 nucleotides line up with TRBD2. The CDR3 has 15 residues. CDR1 is DFQATT and CDR2 is SNEGSKA in the germline V gene (reference sequence). V was clipped by 2 bases and J by 4 bases; unmatched bases: 8. CDR3 amino acids: CSARWPSGRVYEQYF. The CDR3 DNA is TGCAGTGCTAGATGGCCTAGCGGGAGAGTGTACGAGCAGTACTTC.

This clonotype was counted only a few times. This rearrangement joins TRBV19 to TRBJ2-5; a weak D match, TRBD2 (5 bases). V was cut by 0 bases and J by 5 bases, with 13 bases left in between. Germline lookup yields CDR1 LNHDA and CDR2 SQIVND (reference sequence). The CDR3 runs to 15 residues. The CDR3 sequence is CASSIEKKSGETQYF. The CDR3 DNA follows: TGTGCCAGTAGTATAGAGAAGAAATCGGGGGAGACCCAGTACTTC.

This chain links TRBV5-4 with TRBJ2-3; tentative D call: TRBD2 (6 bases). Trimming pared 9 bases from V and 0 bases from J, leaving 14 bases between. The CDR3 is 14 residues long. Germline V gives CDR1 SGHNT, CDR2 YYREEE (reference sequence). CDR3 in amino acids: CATRGLASTDTQYF. In DNA form, the CDR3 reads TGTGCCACCCGGGGACTTGCTAGCACAGATACGCAGTATTTT.

The chain carries TRBV20-1 and TRBJ1-3, with a tentative D call TRBD1 (6 bases). This CDR3 has 14 residues. Trimming removed 0 bases from V and 8 bases from J, with 14 bases in between. CDR1 is DFQATT and CDR2 is SNEGSKA in the germline V gene (reference sequence). DNA for the CDR3: TGCAGTGCTAGAGATGACCAACAGGGACACACCATATATTTT. It codes for CSARDDQQGHTIYF.